One TCR beta chain is described in this entry. The CDR3 contains 16 residues. Germline V gene data show CDR1 as MNHEY and CDR2 as SVGAGI. V was clipped by 4 bases and J by 0 bases, with 10 bases between them. The sample originates from a study of blood T cell repertoires in COVID-19. Study as a whole: Sources were T cells, B-cell-depleted T cells, or PBMCs; the material itself was cDNA or gDNA.

In the authors' methods: The authors estimated nucleated cell counts from reference gene primer amplification. Generated by immunoSEQ multiplex PCR, the TCRdb table keeps only in-frame clones and is missing some. Clone size and V and J calls were adopted from that table, with D and trimming inferred from the DNA. The sample records around 300,000 clones, around 87% being singletons. The chain combines TRBV6-5 with TRBJ1-6; unclear D gene. The receptor comes from a woman aged 45-59 years with active or convalescent COVID-19. Sequencing was carried out using peripheral blood. The CDR3 is CASSLLGSSYNSPLHF. The CDR3 DNA follows: TGTGCCAGCAGTTTACTCGGGAGCTCCTATAATTCACCCCTCCACTTT.